These T cell receptor beta chains were read from a single sample in a study of beta chain features in type 1 diabetes. The protocol was immunoSEQ multiplex PCR, while the TCRdb copy is restricted to in-frame clones and leaves out a portion. The profile shows approximately 150,000 clones, about 9.7% of them singletons. Sequences were obtained from central memory CD4+ T cells from blood. These receptors were collected from a woman between 35 and 50 years old in good health. Both conserved end residues are part of each CDR3. Fields, in order: J gene, V gene, D gene, clone size, CDR3 DNA, CDR3 protein. The D gene is left open where the match is weak. The listing skips clone size in some rows; elsewhere it reads once, few, many or a size class.

>TRBJ2-5|TRBV6-5|NA|NA
TGTGCCAGCAGGGAGGCCGAGGGGACCCAGTACTTC
CASREAEGTQYF
>TRBJ1-2|TRBV7-9|NA|NA
TGTGCCAGCAGCCCTTGGACAGCCTATGGCTACACCTTC
CASSPWTAYGYTF
>TRBJ2-5|TRBV7-2|TRBD2|NA
TGTGCCAGCAGCTTAGAGTTAGCGGGGGTCCAAGAGACCCAGTACTTC
CASSLELAGVQETQYF
>TRBJ2-5|TRBV7-2|NA|NA
TGCGCCAGCAGCCAAGATTTACAGGGCAGTTTGGTGTACTTC
CASSQDLQGSLVYF
>TRBJ1-1|TRBV9|NA|NA
TGTGCCAGTAAGTCAATGAGCGGTGGGGGGACTGAAGCTTTCTTT
CASKSMSGGGTEAFF
>TRBJ1-4|TRBV5-4|TRBD1|NA
TGTGCCAGCAGCCAAGCATCGACAGGGGGAAATGAAAAACTGTTTTTT
CASSQASTGGNEKLFF
>TRBJ1-1|TRBV7-2|NA|NA
TGTGCCAGCAGCAGAGGGACAAACGTTGAAGCTTTCTTT
CASSRGTNVEAFF
>TRBJ1-1|TRBV6-4|NA|NA
TGTGCCAGCAGGCTGACAGAGAACACTGAAGCTTTCTTT
CASRLTENTEAFF
>TRBJ2-7|TRBV7-4|NA|many
TGTGCCAGCGGTCTCCGACCGGACAGCTTCTACGAGCAGTACTTC
CASGLRPDSFYEQYF
>TRBJ1-1|TRBV27|NA|NA
TGTGCCAGCAGTTTCCAACGGGATATGAACACTGAAGCTTTCTTT
CASSFQRDMNTEAFF
>TRBJ1-1|TRBV7-9|TRBD1|NA
TGTGCCAGCAGCGTAGACAGGGTTTCCACTGAAGCTTTCTTT
CASSVDRVSTEAFF
>TRBJ2-7|TRBV9|NA|many
TGTGCCAGCAGCCCGCGGGACAGATCCTACGAGCAGTACTTC
CASSPRDRSYEQYF
>TRBJ1-3|TRBV11-2|TRBD1|few
TGTGCCAGCAGCCCCCAGGGGGTATCTGGAAACACCATATATTTT
CASSPQGVSGNTIYF
>TRBJ2-3|TRBV2|NA|NA
TGTGCCAGCAGTAGGACAGCTGAAGATACGCAGTATTTT
CASSRTAEDTQYF
>TRBJ1-4|TRBV23-1|TRBD1|few
TGCGCCAGCAGCCTGAGACCCGGACAGGGGGCGCAAAGTGATGAAAAACTGTTTTTT
CASSLRPGQGAQSDEKLFF
>TRBJ1-1|TRBV7-9|NA|few
TGTGCCAGCAGCCGTACTGACATGAACACTGAAGCTTTCTTT
CASSRTDMNTEAFF
>TRBJ2-3|TRBV7-9|TRBD2|few
TGTGCCAGCAGCTTGCCGACTAGCGGAGATACGCAGTATTTT
CASSLPTSGDTQYF
>TRBJ2-1|TRBV9|TRBD2|few
TGTGCCAGCAGCGTAACTAGCGGGGGGTTACTACTCAATGAGCAGTTCTTC
CASSVTSGGLLLNEQFF
>TRBJ2-1|TRBV9|NA|few
TGTGCCAGCAGCGCGGGGGTTGGACTAAGTTCCTACAATGAGCAGTTCTTC
CASSAGVGLSSYNEQFF
>TRBJ1-5|TRBV7-9|TRBD1|NA
TGTGCCAGCAGCTCGGGACAGGTACGCTTGGACCTCAGCAATCAGCCCCAGCATTTT
CASSSGQVRLDLSNQPQHF
>TRBJ2-1|TRBV2|TRBD1|few
TGTGCCAGTATGCTACAGGGGGCCTACAATGAGCAGTTCTTC
CASMLQGAYNEQFF
>TRBJ2-7|TRBV6-1|TRBD2|few
TGTGCCAGCAGCTTCGGACTAGCGGGTCCCTACGAGCAGTACTTC
CASSFGLAGPYEQYF
>TRBJ2-7|TRBV7-2|TRBD2|NA
TGTGCCAGCATCGAAGAGGGACTAGGCTCTTACGAGCAGTACTTC
CASIEEGLGSYEQYF
>TRBJ2-5|TRBV27|NA|few
TGTGCCAGCAGTTCGATAGTGTCAGGGCGTGAGACCCAGTACTTC
CASSSIVSGRETQYF
>TRBJ2-3|TRBV18|NA|few
TGTGCCAGCACGACAGGTCCCGGCGATACGCAGTATTTT
CASTTGPGDTQYF
>TRBJ2-6|TRBV28|TRBD1|many
TGTGCCAGCAGTTTATACAGGGGGCCTGGGGCCAACGTCCTGACTTTC
CASSLYRGPGANVLTF
>TRBJ1-2|TRBV5-4|TRBD1|few
TGTGCCAGCAGCTTACCCGGGACAGTTTATGGCTACACCTTC
CASSLPGTVYGYTF
>TRBJ1-1|TRBV5-1|NA|many
TGCGCCAGCAGCTCTACAGCCTTGAACACTGAAGCTTTCTTT
CASSSTALNTEAFF
>TRBJ2-1|TRBV25-1|TRBD2|few
TGTGCCAGCAGTGTTTCGCGGCGGGGGAGTCACAATGAGCAGTTCTTC
CASSVSRRGSHNEQFF
>TRBJ2-4|TRBV5-5|TRBD2|few
TGTGCCAGCAGCTCGGGGGGTAACCGCGGAAACATTCAGTACTTC
CASSSGGNRGNIQYF
>TRBJ1-4|TRBV5-1|NA|few
TGCGCCAGCAGCTTGCGTACAGCAACTAATGAAAAACTGTTTTTT
CASSLRTATNEKLFF
>TRBJ2-1|TRBV6-5|TRBD1|NA
TGTGCCAGCAGTTACGGGTACAGGGGTTACAATGAGCAGTTCTTC
CASSYGYRGYNEQFF
>TRBJ2-1|TRBV18|TRBD1|few
TGTGCCAGCTCACCCGGGACAGGGGGTGGTAATGAGCAGTTCTTC
CASSPGTGGGNEQFF
>TRBJ2-7|TRBV6-5|TRBD2|few
TGTGCCAGCAGTTACAGGGCTAGCGGGGAAGGTGAGCAGTACTTC
CASSYRASGEGEQYF
>TRBJ2-5|TRBV5-4|NA|NA
TGTGCCAGCAGCCCATCATTCCAGACTGGACAAGAGACCCAGTACTTC
CASSPSFQTGQETQYF